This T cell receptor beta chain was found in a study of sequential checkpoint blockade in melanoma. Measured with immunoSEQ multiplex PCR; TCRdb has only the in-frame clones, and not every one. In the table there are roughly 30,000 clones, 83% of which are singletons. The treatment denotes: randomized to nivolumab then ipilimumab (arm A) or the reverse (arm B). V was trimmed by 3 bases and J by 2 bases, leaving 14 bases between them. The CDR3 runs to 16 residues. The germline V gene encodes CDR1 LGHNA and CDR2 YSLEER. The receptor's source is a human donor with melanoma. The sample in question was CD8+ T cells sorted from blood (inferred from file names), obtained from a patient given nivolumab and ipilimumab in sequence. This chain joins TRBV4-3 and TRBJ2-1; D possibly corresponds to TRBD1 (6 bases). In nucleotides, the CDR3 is TGCGCCAGCAGCCAGGACAGCGGAGCCCCCTACAATGAGCAGTTCTTC. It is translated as CASSQDSGAPYNEQFF.